The 24 T cell receptor beta chains in this list originate from one sample, sequenced in a study of CD8 T cells in ankylosing spondylitis. TCRdb recomputed calls from the 5' RACE reads with MiXCR, one row per CDR3 protein. The sample contains about 250,000 distinct CDR3 sequences, about 24% of which appear only once. Sequenced sample: blood, either unsorted or a sorted T cell fraction (not recorded which). Source of these receptors: a male donor with ankylosing spondylitis or in good health (not recorded which).

The chain is built from TRBV9 and TRBJ2-7; D uncertain. Trimming took 3 bases from V and 9 from J, leaving 7 bases between them. This CDR3 is 10 amino acids long. The germline V gene has CDR1 SGDLS and CDR2 YYNGEE. The CDR3 spells CASSGTRQYF. The DNA for the CDR3 is TGTGCCAGCAGCGGTACCAGGCAGTACTTC. Filled out from reference TRBV9 and TRBJ2-7, the complete variable domain reads DSGVTQTPKHLITATGQRVTLRCSPRSGDLSVYWYQQSLDQGLQFLIQYYNGEERAKGNILERFSAQQFPDLHSELNLSSLELGDSALYFCASSGTRQYFGPGTRLTVT.

The rearrangement joins TRBV12-3 or TRBV12-4 to TRBJ1-1, with TRBD1 matching 9 bases. V shed 2 bases, J shed 6 bases, and the junction held 1 base outside the gene matches. CDR3 length: 13 residues. The CDR3 region is CASSLRQGAEAFF. The CDR3 DNA reads TGTGCCAGCAGTTTAAGACAGGGGGCTGAAGCTTTCTTT.

This clonotype was counted a few times. CDR3 coding DNA: TGCAGTGCTAGTTCCCAGGGATCACCCCTCCACTTT. Protein: CSASSQGSPLHF. V usage is TRBV20-1 and J usage is TRBJ1-6; D perhaps matches TRBD1 (5 bases). Deletions cut 3 bases from V and 10 bases from J, with 10 bases between. CDR1 and CDR2 (germline): DFQATT, SNEGSKA (reference sequence). This CDR3 has 12 residues.

This clonotype was picked up many times. V is TRBV29-1 and J is TRBJ2-5; D may be TRBD1 (5 bases). Deletions cut 6 bases from V and 5 bases from J, with 16 bases between. The germline gives CDR1 SQVTM, CDR2 ANQGSEA. The CDR3 extends over 13 amino acids. CDR3 nucleotides: TGCAGCGTGAGTCAGGGTTCGAGGGAGACCCAGTACTTC. Translated, it gives CSVSQGSRETQYF.

This clonotype was counted between two and nine times. V gene TRBV28 combines with J gene TRBJ2-3; 9 positions match TRBD2. The V gene end was trimmed by 8 bases and the J gene end by 1 base; junction bases not matched to a gene: 1. CDR1 MDHEN and CDR2 SYDVKM come from the germline V gene. The CDR3 has 13 amino acids. CDR3 loop: CASCGGGTDTQYF. CDR3 bases: TGTGCCAGCTGCGGGGGGGGCACAGATACGCAGTATTTT.

This clonotype was seen ten or more times. The J gene is TRBJ1-5, the V gene TRBV5-1; weak D call: TRBD1 (6 bases). CDR1 is SGHRS and CDR2 is YFSETQ in the germline V gene. The CDR3 totals 14 residues. V was trimmed by 4 bases and J by 2 bases, leaving 10 bases between them. CDR3 DNA: TGCGCCAGCAGCCGGGACAATCGCAATCAGCCCCAGCATTTT. The encoded protein is CASSRDNRNQPQHF.

This clonotype was seen at least ten times. The genes are TRBV12-3 or TRBV12-4 and TRBJ2-5, with TRBD1 matching 8 bases. CDR3 length: 15 amino acids. The J segment lost 2 bases and the V segment lost 4 bases, leaving 6 bases of the junction unmatched. CDR3 bases: TGTGCCAGCAGTTCGGGGGACAGGAGGCAAGAGACCCAGTACTTC. Translating gives CASSSGDRRQETQYF.

This clonotype has just a few counts. The gene calls are TRBV20-1 and TRBJ1-6; D not resolved. CDR1 and CDR2 from the germline V gene are DFQATT and SNEGSKA (reference sequence). CDR3 size: 16 residues. Trimming removed 3 bases at V and 0 bases at J, with 12 bases between. CDR3 sequence reads: CSARAGRSSYNSPLHF. For the CDR3, the DNA is TGCAGTGCTAGGGCCGGTCGTAGCTCCTATAATTCACCCCTCCACTTT.

V is TRBV24-1 and J is TRBJ2-5; possible D gene TRBD1, 6 bases. Germline CDR1 is KGHDR and CDR2 is SFDVKD. This CDR3 is 14 amino acids long. Trimming shortened V by 6 bases and J by 5 bases, and 15 bases separated the two germline ends. In nucleotides, the CDR3 is TGTGCCACCAGTTACGGCAGGGGCATGGAGACCCAGTACTTC. This translates into CATSYGRGMETQYF.

This clonotype was detected a few times. J is TRBJ1-2 and V is TRBV29-1, with 10 bases matching TRBD1. Per the germline V gene, CDR1 is SQVTM and CDR2 is ANQGSEA. The CDR3 extends over 13 amino acids. Unmatched junction bases numbered 3, after V lost 3 bases and J lost 5 bases. The CDR3, as DNA: TGCAGCGTTGAGGGACAGGGGTATTATGGCTACACCTTC. As protein: CSVEGQGYYGYTF.

This clonotype was counted between two and nine times. The chain links TRBV20-1 to TRBJ2-5; D gene uncertain. The CDR3 has 12 amino acids. V lost 6 bases, J lost 5 bases, and 13 bases lay in between. CDR1 and CDR2 from the germline V gene are DFQATT and SNEGSKA (reference sequence). In DNA, the CDR3 is TGCAGTGCCCCCAATGGTCTGGAGACCCAGTACTTC. It codes for CSAPNGLETQYF.

The V call is TRBV29-1, the J call TRBJ2-3; D is possibly TRBD2 (5 bases). V dropped 6 bases and J dropped 0 bases, with 10 bases sitting between them. The V gene's germline CDR1 is SQVTM and CDR2 ANQGSEA. The CDR3 spans 13 residues. DNA for the CDR3: TGCAGCGTCGGACTCCGAAGCACAGATACGCAGTATTTT. This sequence encodes CSVGLRSTDTQYF.

A few counts support this clonotype. The chain recombines TRBV12-3 or TRBV12-4 with TRBJ1-2; D remains ambiguous. The V and J ends lost 3 bases and 8 bases respectively, with 13 bases between them. The CDR3 runs 13 residues. The CDR3 loop reads CASSFSGGGGYTF. In DNA, the CDR3 is TGTGCCAGCAGTTTTTCTGGTGGTGGGGGCTACACCTTC.

The chain recombines TRBV12-3 or TRBV12-4 with TRBJ1-2; D perhaps matches TRBD1 (6 bases). CDR3 length: 14 residues. The V gene lost 1 base and the J gene lost 4 bases, with 10 bases spanning the gap. The CDR3 region is CASSLDRVTYGYTF. The CDR3, as DNA: TGTGCCAGCAGTTTAGACAGGGTGACCTATGGCTACACCTTC.

V usage is TRBV5-1 and J usage is TRBJ2-7, with D possibly TRBD1 on 6 matching bases. The CDR3 covers 14 residues. The V gene lost 2 bases and the J gene lost 2 bases, with 11 bases spanning the gap. The V gene's germline CDR1 is SGHRS and CDR2 YFSETQ. CDR3 nucleotides: TGCGCCAGCAGCTTAGTACAGGGTGCCTACGAGCAGTACTTC. It encodes CASSLVQGAYEQYF.

This clonotype has a count of ten or more. This chain links TRBV5-1 with TRBJ2-2; D is unclear. V shed 4 bases and J shed 4 bases, with 11 bases lying between them. This CDR3 has 14 residues. Germline-derived CDR1 and CDR2 are SGHRS and YFSETQ. DNA of the CDR3: TGCGCCAGCAGCCCTTGGGTGGGCACCGGGGAGCTGTTTTTT. Translation: CASSPWVGTGELFF.

This clonotype was counted only a few times. The V call is TRBV20-1, the J call TRBJ1-1; TRBD1 agrees at 7 bases. The CDR3 contains 14 residues. Unmatched junction bases numbered 4, after V lost 3 bases and J lost 0 bases. Germline CDR1 DFQATT, CDR2 SNEGSKA (reference sequence). CDR3 amino acids: CSARRGQLNTEAFF. The CDR3 region has the DNA TGCAGTGCTAGGCGGGGACAGTTGAACACTGAAGCTTTCTTT.

V and J are TRBV6-1 and TRBJ2-7, with D uncertain. CDR1 is MNHNS and CDR2 is SASEGT in the germline V gene. This CDR3 has 13 residues. Deletions cut 3 bases from V and 2 bases from J, with 8 bases between. The CDR3, as DNA: TGTGCCAGCAGTGAGCCAGCTACCTACGAGCAGTACTTC. This translates into CASSEPATYEQYF.

This clonotype has just a few counts. The CDR3 DNA reads as TGTGCCAGCAGCTTATTACCTCTTCCAGGTGAGCAGTTCTTC. Translating it yields CASSLLPLPGEQFF. The rearrangement joins TRBV7-2 to TRBJ2-1, with D unresolved. The CDR3 is 14 amino acids. V was clipped by 2 bases and J by 9 bases, with 14 bases between them. Looked up from germline, CDR1 is SGHTA and CDR2 is FQGNSA.

J is TRBJ2-7 and V is TRBV12-3 or TRBV12-4; TRBD2 matches at 7 bases. The CDR3 spans 16 residues. V lost 0 bases, J lost 4 bases, and 9 bases stayed unmatched. The CDR3 is CASSLARGRERYEQYF. CDR3 in DNA: TGTGCCAGCAGTTTAGCCCGGGGGAGGGAGCGGTACGAGCAGTACTTC.

The chain has TRBV12-3 or TRBV12-4 and TRBJ1-4; the D gene is possibly TRBD1 (5 bases). The V and J ends lost 2 bases and 8 bases respectively, with 12 bases between them. This CDR3 region has 14 residues. The chain's CDR3 is CASSLYGWGEKLFF. The CDR3 DNA reads as TGTGCCAGCAGTTTATACGGCTGGGGCGAAAAACTGTTTTTT.

The sample holds a few counts of this clonotype. This rearrangement joins TRBV20-1 to TRBJ2-3; D not resolved. Trimming removed 6 bases at V and 1 base at J, with 11 bases between. The CDR3 sequence is 13 residues long. CDR1 and CDR2 from the germline V gene are DFQATT and SNEGSKA (reference sequence). The CDR3 loop reads CSAIFSGTDTQYF. Written as DNA, the CDR3 is TGCAGTGCCATTTTTTCGGGCACAGATACGCAGTATTTT.

The chain has TRBV5-4 and TRBJ2-7, with a weak D call TRBD2 (5 bases). Trimming left V 1 base short and J 2 bases short, with 10 bases between. CDR3 size: 14 residues. Per the germline V gene, CDR1 is SGHNT and CDR2 is YYREEE (reference sequence). The CDR3 bases are TGTGCCAGCAGCTTGCTAGGAGGAGCCTACGAGCAGTACTTC. This gives the protein CASSLLGGAYEQYF.

This sequence joins TRBV5-5 and TRBJ2-3, with unresolved D. V was cut by 4 bases and J by 1 base, with 16 bases left in between. The germline V gene has CDR1 SGHKS and CDR2 YYEKEE (reference sequence). The CDR3 is 16 amino acids. The CDR3 nucleotides read TGTGCCAGCAGCCGTCGGTTAGACACCCGCACAGATACGCAGTATTTT. As protein: CASSRRLDTRTDTQYF.